This T cell receptor (beta chain) originates from a study of T cell responses to AZD1222 COVID-19 vaccine. Some second doses came at about 4 weeks and others at about 12 weeks; these were pooled. Sequenced by immunoSEQ multiplex PCR; TCRdb stores in-frame clones only, minus some. Among roughly 120,000 clones listed, 94% were seen once. Broader study findings: Receipt of two AZD1222 doses was followed by a rise in Spike-specific TCR breadth and depth.

As concerns this clone: Its cognate antigen is unknown.

The sequencing here drew on peripheral blood, taken 28 days after the second AZD1222 dose. This TCR derives from an adult who received the AZD1222 COVID-19 vaccine.

CDR3 sequence: CASAPWGDRAYEQYF. The CDR3 nucleotides read TGTGCCAGCGCCCCTTGGGGGGACAGAGCCTACGAGCAGTACTTC. V gene TRBV3-1 (or the pseudogene TRBV3-2) combines with J gene TRBJ2-7; D is possibly TRBD1 (7 bases). V was clipped by 8 bases and J by 2 bases, with 19 bases between them. The CDR3 has 15 amino acids. The germline V gene encodes CDR1 LGHDT and CDR2 YNNKEL (reference sequence).